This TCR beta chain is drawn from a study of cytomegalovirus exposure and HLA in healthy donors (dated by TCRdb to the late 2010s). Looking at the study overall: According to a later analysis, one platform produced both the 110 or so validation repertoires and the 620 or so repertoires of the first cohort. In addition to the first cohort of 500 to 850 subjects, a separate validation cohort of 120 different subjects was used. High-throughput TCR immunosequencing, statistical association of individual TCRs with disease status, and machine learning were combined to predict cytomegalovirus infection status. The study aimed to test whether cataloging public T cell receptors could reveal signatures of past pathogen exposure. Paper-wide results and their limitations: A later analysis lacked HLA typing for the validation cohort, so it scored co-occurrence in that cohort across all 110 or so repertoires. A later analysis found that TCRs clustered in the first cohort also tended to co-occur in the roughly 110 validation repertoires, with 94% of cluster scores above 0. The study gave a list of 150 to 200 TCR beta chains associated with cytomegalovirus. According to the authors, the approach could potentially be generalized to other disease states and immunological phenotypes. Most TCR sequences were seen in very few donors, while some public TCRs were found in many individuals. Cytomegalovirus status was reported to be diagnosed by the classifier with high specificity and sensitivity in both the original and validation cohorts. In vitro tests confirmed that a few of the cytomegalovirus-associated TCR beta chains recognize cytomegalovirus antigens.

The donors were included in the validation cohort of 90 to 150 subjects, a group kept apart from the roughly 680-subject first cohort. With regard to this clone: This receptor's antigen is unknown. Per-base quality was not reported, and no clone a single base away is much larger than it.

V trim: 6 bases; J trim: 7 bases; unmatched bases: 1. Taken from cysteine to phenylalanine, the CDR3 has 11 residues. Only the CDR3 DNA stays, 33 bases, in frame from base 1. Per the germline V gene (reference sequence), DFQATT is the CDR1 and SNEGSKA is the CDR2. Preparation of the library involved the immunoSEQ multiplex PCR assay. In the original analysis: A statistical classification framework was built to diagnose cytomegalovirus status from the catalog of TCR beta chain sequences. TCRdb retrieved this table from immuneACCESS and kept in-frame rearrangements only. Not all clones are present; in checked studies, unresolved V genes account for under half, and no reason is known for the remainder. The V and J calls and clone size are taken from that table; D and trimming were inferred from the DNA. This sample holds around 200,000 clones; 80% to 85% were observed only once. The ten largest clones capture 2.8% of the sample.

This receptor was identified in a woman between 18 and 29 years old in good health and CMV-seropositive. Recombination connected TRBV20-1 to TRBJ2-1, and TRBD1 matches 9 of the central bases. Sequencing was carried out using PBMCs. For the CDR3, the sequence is CSAGTGNEQFF. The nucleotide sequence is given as TGCAGTGCGGGGACAGGGAATGAGCAGTTCTTC.